What follows describes a single T cell receptor beta chain. As yet, its antigen is unknown. Together with a sample-barcoded 5' primer, a J-beta primer mix was included in a second PCR lasting roughly 6 to 12 cycles. TCRdb re-called the 5' RACE reads with MiXCR, one entry per CDR3 protein. Of 500,000 to 550,000 distinct CDR3 sequences listed, nearly 25% were seen once; the top ten hold approximately 8.7%. This specimen comes from a study of blood T cells in healthy people across ages. Germline V gives CDR1 SGHTA, CDR2 FQGNSA. The length of the CDR3 is 14 residues. V lost 3 bases and J 2 bases, leaving 11 bases between the germline ends. Study-wide findings and caveats: Any changes in expanded clonotypes were possibly confounded, as donor CMV status remained unknown.

These data are also associated with another study on T cells of mothers and their children.

The clonotype comes from a boy younger than 18 in good health. The chain links TRBV7-2 to TRBJ2-7; D not certain. Sequencing used blood. The CDR3 sequence is CASSLRLSPYEQYF. The CDR3 nucleotides read TGTGCCAGCAGCTTGCGGCTGTCCCCCTACGAGCAGTACTTC.